The rows below give T cell receptor beta chains drawn from one sample of a study of response to subunit inactivated influenza vaccine. TCRdb analysed the RT-PCR reads with MiXCR anew, one entry per CDR3 protein. The top ten clones hold 25% to 30% of a sample with about 170,000 distinct CDR3 sequences, approximately 12% of them seen once. The sample also formed part of further work on T cells expressing NK-cell markers.

This specimen consisted of CD8+ T cells sorted from PBMCs, obtained roughly 12 days after vaccination. The receptors come from a man aged 45-65 years who received an inactivated influenza vaccine. CDR3s leave out the opening cysteine and the closing phenylalanine or tryptophan. Not every row has a clone size; where given, it reads once, few, many or a size class.

size: NA; V: TRBV18; CDR3: ASSPADGQETQY
size: few; V: TRBV10-3; CDR3: AISESGTSIRINQF
size: few; V: TRBV2; CDR3: ASSGSGEETQY
size: many; V: TRBV27; CDR3: ASSLSLVDTQY
size: few; V: TRBV27; CDR3: ASSPPSSGTRDEQF
size: NA; V: TRBV6-2/TRBV6-3; CDR3: ASSYSMVRSSGANVLT
size: many; V: TRBV4-2; CDR3: ASSKQGSEQY
size: few; V: TRBV7-2; CDR3: ASSSNLARDGREQY
size: few; V: TRBV20-1; CDR3: SAGLARQTGELF
size: many; V: TRBV6-2/TRBV6-3; CDR3: ASSYGQGGGDTQY
size: NA; V: TRBV28; CDR3: AGGQDNPPYEQY
size: NA; V: TRBV27; CDR3: ASSFGQGLNQPQH
size: NA; V: TRBV18; CDR3: ASSPSSGSGYNEQF
size: NA; V: TRBV30; CDR3: ASDGRGARINTQY
size: NA; V: TRBV25-1; CDR3: ASSDVTGGSLH
size: few; V: TRBV3-1; CDR3: ASSQSPVQANTGELF
size: NA; V: TRBV10-3; CDR3: AISPGQNSPLH
size: few; V: TRBV9; CDR3: ASSVMGADEQF
size: NA; V: TRBV29-1; CDR3: SVRTGGGTEAF
size: many; V: TRBV4-3; CDR3: ASSQGYNEQF
size: NA; V: TRBV10-3; CDR3: AISQTQQGAYTEAF
size: NA; V: TRBV5-1; CDR3: ASSLAVDTEAF
size: few; V: TRBV4-3; CDR3: ASSKTILATNEKLF